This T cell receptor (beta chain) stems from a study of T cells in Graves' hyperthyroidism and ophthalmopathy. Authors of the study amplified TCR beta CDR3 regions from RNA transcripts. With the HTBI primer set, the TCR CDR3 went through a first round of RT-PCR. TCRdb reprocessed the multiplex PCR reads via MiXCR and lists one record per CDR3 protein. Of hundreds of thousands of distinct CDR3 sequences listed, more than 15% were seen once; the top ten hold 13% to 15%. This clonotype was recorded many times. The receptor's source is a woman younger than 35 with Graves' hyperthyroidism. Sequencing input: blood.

The CDR3 sequence is CASSYSIGGPRQETQYF. CDR3 nucleotide sequence: TGTGCCAGCAGTTACTCGATTGGCGGACCCCGACAAGAGACCCAGTACTTC. The rearrangement joins TRBV6-2 or TRBV6-3 to TRBJ2-5; D unresolved. This CDR3 has 17 residues. Germline loops: CDR1 MNHEY, CDR2 SVGEGT. V lost 0 bases and J lost 2, with 16 bases in between.